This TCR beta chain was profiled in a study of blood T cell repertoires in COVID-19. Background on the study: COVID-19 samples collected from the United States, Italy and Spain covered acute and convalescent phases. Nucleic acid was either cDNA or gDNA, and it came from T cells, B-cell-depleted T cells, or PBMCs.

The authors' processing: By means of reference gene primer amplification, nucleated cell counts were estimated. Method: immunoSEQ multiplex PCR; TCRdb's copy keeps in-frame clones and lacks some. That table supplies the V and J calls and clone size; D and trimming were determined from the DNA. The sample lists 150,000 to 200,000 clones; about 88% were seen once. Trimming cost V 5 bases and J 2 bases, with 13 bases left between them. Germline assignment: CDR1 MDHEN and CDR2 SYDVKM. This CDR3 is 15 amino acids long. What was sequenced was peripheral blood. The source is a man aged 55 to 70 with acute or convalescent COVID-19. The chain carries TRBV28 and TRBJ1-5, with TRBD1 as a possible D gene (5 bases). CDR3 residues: CASSQAGGGNQPQHF. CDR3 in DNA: TGTGCCAGCAGTCAAGCGGGAGGGGGCAATCAGCCCCAGCATTTT. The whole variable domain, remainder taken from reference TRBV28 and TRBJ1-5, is DVKVTQSSRYLVKRTGEKVFLECVQDMDHENMFWYRQDPGLGLRLIYFSYDVKMKEKGDIPEGYSVSREKKERFSLILESASTNQTSMYLCASSQAGGGNQPQHFGDGTRLSIL.